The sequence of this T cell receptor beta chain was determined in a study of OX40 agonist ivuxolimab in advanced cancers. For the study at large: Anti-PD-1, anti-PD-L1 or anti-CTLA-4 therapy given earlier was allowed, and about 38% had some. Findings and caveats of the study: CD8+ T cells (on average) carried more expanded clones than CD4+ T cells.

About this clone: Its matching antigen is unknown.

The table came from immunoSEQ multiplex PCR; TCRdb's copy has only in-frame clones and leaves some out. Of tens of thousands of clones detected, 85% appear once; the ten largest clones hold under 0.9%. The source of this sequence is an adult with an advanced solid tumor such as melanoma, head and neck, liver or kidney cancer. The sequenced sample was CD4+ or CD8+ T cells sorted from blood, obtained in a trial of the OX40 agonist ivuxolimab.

DNA of the CDR3: TGTGCCAGCAGCGTCGGAGGGGCTAGTGGTTGGTCCTACAATGAGCAGTTCTTC. Amino acids: CASSVGGASGWSYNEQFF. The rearrangement uses TRBV9 and TRBJ2-1, with D perhaps TRBD2 (6 bases). Germline CDR1 SGDLS, CDR2 YYNGEE. CDR3 length: 18 amino acids. Trimming took 2 bases from V and 1 from J, leaving 19 bases between them.